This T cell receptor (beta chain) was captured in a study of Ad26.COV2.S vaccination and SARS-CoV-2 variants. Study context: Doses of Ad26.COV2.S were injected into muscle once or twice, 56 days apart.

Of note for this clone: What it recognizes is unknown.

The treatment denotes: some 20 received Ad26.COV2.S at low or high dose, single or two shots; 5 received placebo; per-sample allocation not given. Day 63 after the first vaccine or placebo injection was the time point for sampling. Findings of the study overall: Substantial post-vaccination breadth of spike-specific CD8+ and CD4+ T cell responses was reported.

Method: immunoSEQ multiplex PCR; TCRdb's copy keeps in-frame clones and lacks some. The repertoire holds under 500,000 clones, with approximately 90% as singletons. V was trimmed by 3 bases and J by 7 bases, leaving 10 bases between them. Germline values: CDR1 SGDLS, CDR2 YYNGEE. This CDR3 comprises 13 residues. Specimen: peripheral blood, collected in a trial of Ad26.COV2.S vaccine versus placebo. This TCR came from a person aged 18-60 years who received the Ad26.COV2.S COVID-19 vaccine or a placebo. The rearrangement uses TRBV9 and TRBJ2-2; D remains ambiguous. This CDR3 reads CASSAQVGGELFF. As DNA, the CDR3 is TGTGCCAGCAGCGCCCAGGTGGGCGGGGAGCTGTTTTTT.